What follows are 30 T cell receptor beta chains derived from one specimen sequenced in a study of CD8 T cells in Susac syndrome. RNA amounts of about 0.5 to 1 ug underwent reverse transcription with random hexamers. TCRdb itself ran the immunoSEQ multiplex PCR reads through MiXCR, one entry per CDR3 protein. Among 130,000 or so distinct CDR3 sequences, 94% were seen once, and the ten largest hold 0.095% to 0.1%. The sequenced sample was CD4+ T cells from PBMCs. These receptor sequences come from a human donor in good health.

V gene TRBV15 combines with J gene TRBJ2-7; D call uncertain. The CDR3 is 13 amino acids. CDR1 LNHNV and CDR2 YYDKDF come from the germline V gene (reference sequence). V lost 0 bases, J lost 6 bases, and 9 bases lay in between. The CDR3 here is CATSRERTSEQYF. In DNA form, the CDR3 reads TGTGCCACCAGCAGAGAAAGAACATCCGAGCAGTACTTC.

The chain links TRBV28 to TRBJ2-3; D is unresolved. CDR1 and CDR2 from the germline V gene are MDHEN and SYDVKM. The germline V and J ends were trimmed by 3 bases and 3 bases, with 16 bases remaining between them. CDR3 length equals 16 residues. CDR3 sequence reads: CASSLVGHFGTDTQYF. CDR3 bases: TGTGCCAGCAGTTTGGTAGGGCATTTCGGGACAGATACGCAGTATTTT.

The CDR3 nucleotides read TGCGCCAGCAGCGCCGGGACTAGCTACAATGAGCAGTTCTTC. Protein: CASSAGTSYNEQFF. The rearrangement uses TRBV5-1 and TRBJ2-1, with 8 bases that match TRBD2. With 4 bases clipped from V and 3 bases from J, the junction kept 3 bases outside the gene matches. The germline gives CDR1 SGHRS, CDR2 YFSETQ. The CDR3 spans 14 residues.

The genes are TRBV5-5 and TRBJ2-2; 11 bases align to TRBD2. V was clipped by 4 bases and J by 2 bases; unmatched bases: 7. Per germline, CDR1 SGHKS and CDR2 YYEKEE (reference sequence). The CDR3 totals 17 residues. CDR3 in amino acids: CASSNLAGGFNTGELFF. DNA for the CDR3: TGTGCCAGCAGCAACTTAGCGGGAGGGTTTAACACCGGGGAGCTGTTTTTT.

The V call is TRBV7-2, the J call TRBJ2-5; possible D gene TRBD2, 7 bases. In germline, CDR1 is SGHTA, CDR2 FQGNSA. The V end was cut by 3 bases, the J end by 2 bases, with 16 bases between. The CDR3 extends over 16 amino acids. The DNA of the CDR3 is TGTGCCAGCAGCTTGCGGCCGGAGGGGGGGCAAGAGACCCAGTACTTC. Protein sequence: CASSLRPEGGQETQYF. The full variable domain, with the rest looked up from reference TRBV7-2 and TRBJ2-5, is GAGVSQSPSNKVTEKGKDVELRCDPISGHTALYWYRQSLGQGLEFLIYFQGNSAPDKSGLPSDRFSAERTGGSVSTLTIQRTQQEDSAVYLCASSLRPEGGQETQYFGPGTRLLVL.

The DNA of the CDR3 is TGCAGTGTTGAAGGGCGTAACTATGGCTACACCTTC. It encodes CSVEGRNYGYTF. The chain is built from TRBV20-1 and TRBJ1-2; D gene unclear. Germline V gene sequence: CDR1 DFQATT, CDR2 SNEGSKA (reference sequence). The V end lost 7 bases, the J end lost 1 base, and 10 bases lay between the germline ends. The CDR3 length is 12 residues.

CDR3 nucleotides: TGCAGCGTTGAGCCGACGAGGACTAGCGGGATACCTCAGCAGTTCTTC. This codes for CSVEPTRTSGIPQQFF. This chain joins TRBV29-1 and TRBJ2-1, with 12 bases aligning to TRBD2. V lost 3 bases to trimming and J lost 11 bases; unmatched junction nucleotides: 14. There are 16 residues in the CDR3. The V gene's germline CDR1 is SQVTM and CDR2 ANQGSEA.

Only one count was recorded for this clonotype. The chain couples TRBV5-1 to TRBJ1-1, with 7 bases that match TRBD1. The CDR3 is 14 amino acids. Germline CDR1 is SGHRS and CDR2 is YFSETQ. The V and J ends lost 5 bases and 2 bases, in that order; junction bases with no gene match: 6. The CDR3 loop is CASSTGVLNTEAFF. The CDR3 bases are TGCGCCAGCAGTACAGGGGTTTTAAACACTGAAGCTTTCTTT.

This rearrangement joins TRBV27 to TRBJ2-1; 11 bases align to TRBD1. Losses at the gene ends were 8 bases for V and 8 bases for J; bases not matched to a gene: 8. CDR1 MNHEY and CDR2 SMNVEV come from the germline V gene (reference sequence). This CDR3 is built from 14 residues. As DNA, the CDR3 is TGTGCCAGCGGTCGGACAGGGGGCTGGGATGAGCAGTTCTTC. Its translation: CASGRTGGWDEQFF.

This chain joins TRBV12-3 or TRBV12-4 and TRBJ2-7, with TRBD1 identical over 10 bases. The J segment lost 4 bases and the V segment lost 4 bases, leaving 7 bases of the junction unmatched. The CDR3 extends over 15 amino acids. The CDR3 bases are TGTGCCAGCAGTTCACCCGGGACAGGGGTGTACGAGCAGTACTTC. It yields the protein CASSSPGTGVYEQYF.

This clonotype was seen only once. The V gene is TRBV7-9, the J gene TRBJ2-7, with 8 bases that match TRBD1. V shed 3 bases and J 1 base; nucleotides not matched to a gene: 8. This CDR3 comprises 16 residues. Germline V gene lookup returns CDR1 SEHNR and CDR2 FQNEAQ (reference sequence). CDR3 nucleotide sequence: TGTGCCAGCAGCTTGACAGGGGTAGAGGGATCCTACGAGCAGTACTTC. Protein: CASSLTGVEGSYEQYF.

The chain couples TRBV20-1 to TRBJ1-4; 10 bases match TRBD1. CDR3 size: 14 residues. The germline V gene encodes CDR1 DFQATT and CDR2 SNEGSKA (reference sequence). J lost 7 bases, V lost 0 bases, and 2 bases had no gene match. The CDR3 DNA sequence: TGCAGTGCTAGAGATTGGGACAGGGGTGAAAAACTGTTTTTT. This gives the protein CSARDWDRGEKLFF.

The chain carries TRBV12-3 or TRBV12-4 and TRBJ2-7; 7 bases are a match to TRBD2. After removal of 4 bases from V and 0 bases from J, the junction contained 3 bases not matched to a gene. The length of the CDR3 is 14 residues. The CDR3 sequence: CASSWASGSYEQYF. The CDR3 DNA is TGTGCCAGCAGTTGGGCTAGCGGCTCCTACGAGCAGTACTTC.

The chain is built from TRBV25-1 and TRBJ2-7; 10 bases are shared with TRBD2. Trimming cost V 3 bases and J 3 bases; bases outside gene matches: 5. The CDR3 covers 15 residues. The germline V gene encodes CDR1 MGHDK and CDR2 SYGVNS. The CDR3 reads CASSEGTSVYYEQYF. DNA for the CDR3: TGTGCCAGCAGTGAGGGGACTAGCGTCTACTACGAGCAGTACTTC.

The rearrangement joins TRBV6-1 to TRBJ1-5; a weak D match, TRBD1 (5 bases). The length of the CDR3 is 17 residues. CDR1 is MNHNS and CDR2 is SASEGT in the germline V gene. V was shortened by 4 bases and J by 1 base, with 17 bases between the two germline ends. The CDR3, as DNA: TGTGCCAGCAGTGGCTCATGGGGGAAGGGGAGCAATCAGCCCCAGCATTTT. It specifies CASSGSWGKGSNQPQHF.

The rearrangement uses TRBV3-1 and TRBJ2-5, with D possibly matching TRBD2 (5 bases). The V gene's germline CDR1 is LGHDT and CDR2 YNNKEL (reference sequence). The CDR3 runs 15 residues. V was pared by 1 base and J by 7 bases, with 16 bases between. The CDR3 DNA reads TGTGCCAGCAGCCAAGGAGGGTCCTCCCTAGGGACCCAGTACTTC. Encoded protein: CASSQGGSSLGTQYF.

V is TRBV5-1 and J is TRBJ2-5; TRBD2 matches 7 bases. Germline V gene lookup returns CDR1 SGHRS and CDR2 YFSETQ. The ends lost 2 bases at V and 5 bases at J; junction bases unmatched: 9. The CDR3 consists of 15 residues. The CDR3 is CASSLGRAAGETQYF. CDR3 DNA: TGCGCCAGCAGCTTAGGACGAGCAGCGGGGGAGACCCAGTACTTC.

This chain joins TRBV20-1 and TRBJ2-5; no clear D. Trimming left V 3 bases short and J 5 bases short, with 7 bases between. CDR1 is DFQATT, CDR2 SNEGSKA, per germline (reference sequence). There are 11 residues in the CDR3. CDR3 sequence: CSASQGETQYF. CDR3 bases: TGCAGTGCTAGTCAAGGGGAGACCCAGTACTTC.

The V gene is TRBV13, the J gene TRBJ2-7, with D tentatively TRBD1 (6 bases). The length of the CDR3 is 14 residues. V was shortened by 2 bases and J by 3 bases, with 11 bases between the two germline ends. In germline, CDR1 is PRHDT, CDR2 FYEKMQ (reference sequence). The CDR3 loop reads CASSLRGSFYEQYF. The CDR3 DNA is TGTGCCAGCAGCTTAAGGGGGAGCTTCTACGAGCAGTACTTC.

This chain uses TRBV5-1 with TRBJ1-1, with TRBD1 matching 7 bases. The length of the CDR3 is 14 residues. V shed 3 bases and J 5 bases; nucleotides not matched to a gene: 7. The germline V gene has CDR1 SGHRS and CDR2 YFSETQ. CDR3 in amino acids: CASSSTGRETEAFF. The CDR3 DNA follows: TGCGCCAGCAGCTCGACAGGGAGGGAGACTGAAGCTTTCTTT.

A few counts support this clonotype. The J gene is TRBJ2-1, the V gene TRBV7-2; D is unclear. Germline V gene lookup returns CDR1 SGHTA and CDR2 FQGNSA. The V end was cut by 3 bases, the J end by 0 bases, with 0 bases between. This CDR3 comprises 12 residues. CDR3 DNA: TGTGCCAGCAGCTTCTCCTACAATGAGCAGTTCTTC. This codes for CASSFSYNEQFF.

The chain employs TRBV7-9 and TRBJ1-4; TRBD1 might be the D (5 bases). V was trimmed by 5 bases and J by 7 bases, leaving 14 bases between them. Per germline, CDR1 SEHNR and CDR2 FQNEAQ (reference sequence). The CDR3 runs 14 residues. The CDR3 DNA sequence: TGTGCCAGCAGCCCCCAGGTGGGGCGTGAAAAACTGTTTTTT. It specifies CASSPQVGREKLFF.

This clonotype was found once. The J gene is TRBJ2-5, the V gene TRBV5-1; the D gene is possibly TRBD2 (6 bases). V dropped 4 bases and J dropped 5 bases, with 15 bases sitting between them. Germline V gene sequence: CDR1 SGHRS, CDR2 YFSETQ. This CDR3 is built from 14 residues. The CDR3 sequence: CASSPGREGETQYF. The DNA of the CDR3 is TGCGCCAGCAGCCCCGGGAGAGAGGGCGAGACCCAGTACTTC. Full variable domain (rest looked up from reference TRBV5-1 and TRBJ2-5): KAGVTQTPRYLIKTRGQQVTLSCSPISGHRSVSWYQQTPGQGLQFLFEYFSETQRNKGNFPGRFSGRQFSNSRSEMNVSTLELGDSALYLCASSPGREGETQYFGPGTRLLVL.

This chain joins TRBV28 and TRBJ1-2; 8 nucleotides align to TRBD1. CDR1 MDHEN and CDR2 SYDVKM come from the germline V gene. After removal of 6 bases from V and 8 bases from J, the junction contained 5 bases not matched to a gene. The CDR3 loop spans 12 amino acids. The CDR3 loop reads CASRAGGPGYTF. For the CDR3, the DNA is TGTGCCAGCAGGGCAGGGGGCCCAGGCTACACCTTC.

The V gene is TRBV2, the J gene TRBJ1-6; no definite D call. Germline loops: CDR1 SNHLY, CDR2 FYNNEI. V was trimmed by 3 bases and J by 7 bases, leaving 13 bases between them. The CDR3 sequence is 15 residues long. CDR3 in DNA: TGTGCCAGCAGTGAGGGCAGACCAAGAAATTCACCCCTCCACTTT. This gives the protein CASSEGRPRNSPLHF.

DNA for the CDR3: TGCAGCGTTGCTGGGACAGTAACGGACGAGCAGTACTTC. Protein product: CSVAGTVTDEQYF. The chain employs TRBV29-1 and TRBJ2-7; TRBD1 agrees at 7 bases. The length of the CDR3 is 13 residues. Trimming removed 4 bases from V and 5 bases from J; junction bases left unmatched: 8. In germline, CDR1 is SQVTM, CDR2 ANQGSEA.

The chain is built from TRBV28 and TRBJ2-7; the D gene is possibly TRBD1 (6 bases). Germline V gene sequence: CDR1 MDHEN, CDR2 SYDVKM. CDR3 length equals 14 residues. V lost 6 bases, J lost 5 bases, and 17 bases lay in between. The CDR3 here is CASSLGTRGHEQYF. Written as DNA, the CDR3 is TGTGCCAGCAGCTTGGGAACCAGGGGCCACGAGCAGTACTTC.

The gene calls are TRBV5-1 and TRBJ2-5; possibly TRBD2 for D (5 bases). Germline V gene lookup returns CDR1 SGHRS and CDR2 YFSETQ. The CDR3 spans 15 residues. V was clipped by 4 bases and J by 2 bases, with 15 bases between them. For the CDR3, the DNA is TGCGCCAGCAGCCCCCAGCCGGGGTCTCAAGAGACCCAGTACTTC. As protein: CASSPQPGSQETQYF.

The table lists this clonotype with a count of one. CDR3 bases: TGCGCCAGCAGCGTTGGGAGGGAGCAGTACTTC. Its protein is CASSVGREQYF. The chain links TRBV5-1 to TRBJ2-7, with D perhaps TRBD2 (6 bases). CDR3 length equals 11 residues. Germline lookup yields CDR1 SGHRS and CDR2 YFSETQ. V lost 4 bases to trimming and J lost 7 bases, with 9 bases between them.

The chain links TRBV29-1 to TRBJ2-7; 13 bases map to TRBD2. Germline-derived CDR1 and CDR2 are SQVTM and ANQGSEA. After removal of 3 bases from V and 3 bases from J, the junction contained 8 bases not matched to a gene. The CDR3 has 16 amino acids. The CDR3 loop is CSVDGLAGEGIYEQYF. The CDR3 nucleotides are TGCAGCGTTGACGGACTAGCGGGAGAGGGAATCTACGAGCAGTACTTC.